A single T cell receptor beta chain is shown here with its context. What it recognizes is unknown. The CDR3 runs to 14 residues. The V gene lost 9 bases and the J gene lost 0 bases, with 15 bases spanning the gap. The V gene's germline CDR1 is ENHRY and CDR2 SYGVKD. This entry comes from a study of T cell responses to AZD1222 COVID-19 vaccine. TCRdb's copy holds only in-frame clones and misses some; the assay was immunoSEQ multiplex PCR. The table lists roughly 100,000 clones, 80% to 90% of them singletons. Study-wide results and limits: Every sample of the repertoires postdated the peak T cell response. Clonal diversity was possibly underestimated, and white British individuals and females predominated among donors.

The material sequenced was peripheral blood, taken 28 days after the second AZD1222 dose. This TCR came from an adult who received the AZD1222 COVID-19 vaccine. This chain joins TRBV10-3 and TRBJ2-7, with D possibly TRBD1 on 6 matching bases. CDR3 in DNA: TGTGCCATTCAGGGGCAGGCGCCCTCCTACGAGCAGTACTTC. Protein: CAIQGQAPSYEQYF.